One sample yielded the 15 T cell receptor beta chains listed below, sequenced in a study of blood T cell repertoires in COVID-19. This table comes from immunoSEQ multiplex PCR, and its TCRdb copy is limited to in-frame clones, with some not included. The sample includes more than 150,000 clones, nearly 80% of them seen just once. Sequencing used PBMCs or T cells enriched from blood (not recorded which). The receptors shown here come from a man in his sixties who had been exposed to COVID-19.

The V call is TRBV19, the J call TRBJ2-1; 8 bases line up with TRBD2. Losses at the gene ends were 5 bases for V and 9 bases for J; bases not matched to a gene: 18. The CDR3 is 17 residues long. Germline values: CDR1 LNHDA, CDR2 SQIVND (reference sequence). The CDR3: CASSSRTSLSAPGEQFF. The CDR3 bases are TGTGCCAGTAGTTCGCGGACTAGCCTATCCGCCCCCGGTGAGCAGTTCTTC.

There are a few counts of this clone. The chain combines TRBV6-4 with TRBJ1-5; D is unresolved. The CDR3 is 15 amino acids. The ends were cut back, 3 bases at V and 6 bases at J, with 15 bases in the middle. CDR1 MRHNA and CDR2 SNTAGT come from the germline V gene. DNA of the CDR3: TGTGCCAGCAGTGAAGTAGGGAGGGCTGGTCAGCCCCAGCATTTT. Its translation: CASSEVGRAGQPQHF.

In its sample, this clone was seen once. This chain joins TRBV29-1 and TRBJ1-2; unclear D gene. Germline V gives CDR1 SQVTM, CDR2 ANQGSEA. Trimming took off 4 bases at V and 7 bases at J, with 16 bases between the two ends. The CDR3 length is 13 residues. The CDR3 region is CSVVVTLEGGYTF. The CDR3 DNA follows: TGCAGCGTTGTCGTAACTCTGGAGGGTGGCTACACCTTC.

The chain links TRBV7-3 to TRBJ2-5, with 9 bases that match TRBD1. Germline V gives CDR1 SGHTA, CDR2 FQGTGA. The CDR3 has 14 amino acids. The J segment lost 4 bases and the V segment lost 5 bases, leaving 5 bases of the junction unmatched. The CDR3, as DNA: TGTGCCAGCAGCGCCGGGACAGGGAGAGAGACCCAGTACTTC. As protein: CASSAGTGRETQYF. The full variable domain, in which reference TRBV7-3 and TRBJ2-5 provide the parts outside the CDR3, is GAGVSQTPSNKVTEKGKYVELRCDPISGHTALYWYRQSLGQGPEFLIYFQGTGAADDSGLPNDRFFAVRPEGSVSTLKIQRTERGDSAVYLCASSAGTGRETQYFGPGTRLLVL.

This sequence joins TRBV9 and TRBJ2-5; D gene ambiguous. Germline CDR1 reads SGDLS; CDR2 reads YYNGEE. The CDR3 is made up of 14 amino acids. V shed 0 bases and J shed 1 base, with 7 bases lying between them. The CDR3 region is CASSVEAGQETQYF. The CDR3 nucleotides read TGTGCCAGCAGCGTAGAGGCAGGCCAAGAGACCCAGTACTTC.

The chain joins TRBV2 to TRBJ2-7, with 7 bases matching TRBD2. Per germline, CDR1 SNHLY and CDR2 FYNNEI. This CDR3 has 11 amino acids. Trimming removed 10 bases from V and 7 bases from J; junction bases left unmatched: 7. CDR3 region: CAIQAGREQYF. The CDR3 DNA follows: TGTGCCATCCAAGCGGGAAGAGAGCAGTACTTC.

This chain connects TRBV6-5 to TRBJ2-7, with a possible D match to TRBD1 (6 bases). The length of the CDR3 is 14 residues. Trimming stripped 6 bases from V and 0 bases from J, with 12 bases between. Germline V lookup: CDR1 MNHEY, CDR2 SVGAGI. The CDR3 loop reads CASRQDRPSYEQYF. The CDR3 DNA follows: TGTGCCAGCAGACAAGACAGGCCCTCCTACGAGCAGTACTTC.

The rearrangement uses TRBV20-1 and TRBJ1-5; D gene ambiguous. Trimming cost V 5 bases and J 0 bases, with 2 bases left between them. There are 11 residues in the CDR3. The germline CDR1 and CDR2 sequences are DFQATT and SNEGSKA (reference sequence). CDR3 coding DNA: TGCAGTGCTTATAGCAATCAGCCCCAGCATTTT. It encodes CSAYSNQPQHF.

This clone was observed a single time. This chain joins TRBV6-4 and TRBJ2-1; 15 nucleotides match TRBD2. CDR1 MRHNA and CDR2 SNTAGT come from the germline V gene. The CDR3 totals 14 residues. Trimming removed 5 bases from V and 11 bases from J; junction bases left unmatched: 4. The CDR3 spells CASSRTSGRAQQFF. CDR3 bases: TGTGCCAGCAGTCGGACTAGCGGGAGGGCACAGCAGTTCTTC.

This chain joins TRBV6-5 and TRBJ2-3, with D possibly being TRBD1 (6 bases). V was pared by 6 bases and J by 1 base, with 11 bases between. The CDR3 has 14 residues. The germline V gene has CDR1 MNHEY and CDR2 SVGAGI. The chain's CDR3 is CASSHWTGTDTQYF. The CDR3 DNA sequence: TGTGCCAGCAGCCATTGGACAGGCACAGATACGCAGTATTTT.

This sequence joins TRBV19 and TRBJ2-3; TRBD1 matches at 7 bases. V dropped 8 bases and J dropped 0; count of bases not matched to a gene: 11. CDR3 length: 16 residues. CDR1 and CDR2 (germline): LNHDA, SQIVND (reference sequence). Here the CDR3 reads CASGKGAGISTDTQYF. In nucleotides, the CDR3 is TGTGCCAGTGGAAAGGGGGCAGGAATCAGCACAGATACGCAGTATTTT. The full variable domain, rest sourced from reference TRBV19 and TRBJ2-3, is DGGITQSPKYLFRKEGQNVTLSCEQNLNHDAMYWYRQDPGQGLRLIYYSQIVNDFQKGDIAEGYSVSREKKESFPLTVTSAQKNPTAFYLCASGKGAGISTDTQYFGPGTRLTVL.

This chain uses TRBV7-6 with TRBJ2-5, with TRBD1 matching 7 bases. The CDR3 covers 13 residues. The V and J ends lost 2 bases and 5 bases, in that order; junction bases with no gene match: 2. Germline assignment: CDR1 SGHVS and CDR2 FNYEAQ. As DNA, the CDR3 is TGTGCCAGCAGCTTACCCAGGGGGGAGACCCAGTACTTC. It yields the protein CASSLPRGETQYF. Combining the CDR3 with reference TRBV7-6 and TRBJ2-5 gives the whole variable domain GAGVSQSPRYKVTKRGQDVALRCDPISGHVSLYWYRQALGQGPEFLTYFNYEAQQDKSGLPNDRFSAERPEGSISTLTIQRTEQRDSAMYRCASSLPRGETQYFGPGTRLLVL.

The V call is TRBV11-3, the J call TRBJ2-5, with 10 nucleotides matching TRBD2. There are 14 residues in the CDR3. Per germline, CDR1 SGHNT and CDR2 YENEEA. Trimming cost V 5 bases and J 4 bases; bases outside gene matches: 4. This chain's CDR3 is CASSPSGSAETQYF. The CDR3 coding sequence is TGTGCCAGCAGCCCTAGCGGGAGTGCAGAGACCCAGTACTTC.

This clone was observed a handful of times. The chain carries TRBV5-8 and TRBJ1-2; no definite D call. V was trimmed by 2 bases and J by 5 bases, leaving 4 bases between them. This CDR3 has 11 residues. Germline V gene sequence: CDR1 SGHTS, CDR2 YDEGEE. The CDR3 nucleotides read TGTGCCAGCAGCTTCAGATATGGCTACACCTTC. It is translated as CASSFRYGYTF.

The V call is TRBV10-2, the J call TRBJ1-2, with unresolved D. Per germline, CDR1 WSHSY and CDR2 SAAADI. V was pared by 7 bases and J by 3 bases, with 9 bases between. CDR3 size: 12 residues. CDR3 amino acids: CASKEVDYGYTF. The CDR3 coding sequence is TGCGCCAGCAAGGAGGTGGACTATGGCTACACCTTC.